One and the same sample provided the 30 T cell receptor beta chains below, sequenced in a study of shared clonotypes between healthy human individuals. Using immunoSEQ multiplex PCR, the repertoire was profiled, and TCRdb retains in-frame clones only, with some absent. The profile shows fewer than 850,000 clones, about 92% of them singletons. Sequenced sample: memory CD8+ T cells from PBMCs. As to subset: CD45RO+ cells pooled with CCR7-negative TemRA cells. The receptors were gathered from a man in his late teens or twenties in good health. Some clones in this sample may be carry-over from other donors' samples.

In its sample, this clone was seen once. This CDR3 is CASSVGRGLGELFF. The DNA of the CDR3 is TGTGCCAGCAGCGTCGGCAGGGGGCTCGGGGAGCTGTTTTTT. The chain links TRBV7-7 to TRBJ2-2; 8 bases fit TRBD1. J gave up 7 bases and V 5 bases, and 6 bases lay outside the gene matches. The germline gives CDR1 SSHAT, CDR2 FNYEAQ (reference sequence). The length of the CDR3 is 14 residues.

The chain couples TRBV19 to TRBJ2-6; TRBD1 matches 7 bases. V lost 4 bases and J lost 2; bases outside the gene matches: 5. From germline, CDR1 is LNHDA and CDR2 SQIVND (reference sequence). The CDR3 has 16 amino acids. The CDR3 protein is CASSTRQGTGANVLTF. Written as DNA, the CDR3 is TGTGCCAGTAGTACCCGACAGGGTACTGGGGCCAACGTCCTGACTTTC.

J is TRBJ2-7 and V is TRBV6-6; no clear D gene. This CDR3 is 12 amino acids long. In germline, CDR1 is MNHNY, CDR2 SVGAGI (reference sequence). Trimming took 2 bases from V and 6 from J, leaving 8 bases between them. The CDR3 nucleotides read TGTGCCAGCAGTTACGGGATCGGCGAGCAGTACTTC. Translating gives CASSYGIGEQYF.

The V gene is TRBV9, the J gene TRBJ2-1; 15 bases map to TRBD2. The J segment lost 3 bases and the V segment lost 1 base, leaving 5 bases of the junction unmatched. The CDR3 contains 18 residues. In germline, CDR1 is SGDLS, CDR2 YYNGEE. The CDR3 nucleotides read TGTGCCAGCAGCGTATATGGGACTAGCGGGAGGCTCTACAATGAGCAGTTCTTC. Protein sequence: CASSVYGTSGRLYNEQFF.

This CDR3 is CASSFTLSGEQYF. For the CDR3, the DNA is TGTGCCAGCAGCTTCACCCTATCGGGCGAGCAGTACTTC. This chain uses TRBV27 with TRBJ2-7; D not resolved. The germline V gene has CDR1 MNHEY and CDR2 SMNVEV (reference sequence). The V end lost 6 bases, the J end lost 6 bases, and 15 bases lay between the germline ends. CDR3 size: 13 residues.

V and J are TRBV27 and TRBJ1-1; a weak D match, TRBD1 (6 bases). CDR1 is MNHEY, CDR2 SMNVEV, per germline (reference sequence). CDR3 length equals 15 residues. Trimming took 0 bases from V and 4 from J, leaving 12 bases between them. In nucleotides, the CDR3 is TGTGCCAGCAGTTTATCGCGGACCAGGGGCACTGAAGCTTTCTTT. Translated: CASSLSRTRGTEAFF.

The chain couples TRBV5-1 to TRBJ1-4; 7 bases fit TRBD1. Trimming removed 5 bases from V and 0 bases from J; junction bases left unmatched: 4. CDR1 SGHRS and CDR2 YFSETQ come from the germline V gene. CDR3 size: 15 residues. The CDR3 region is CASREGTATNEKLFF. CDR3 sequence (DNA): TGCGCCAGCAGGGAGGGGACAGCAACTAATGAAAAACTGTTTTTT.

The V call is TRBV7-9, the J call TRBJ2-3; tentative D call: TRBD2 (6 bases). Trimming stripped 1 base from V and 6 bases from J, with 17 bases between. CDR3 size: 16 residues. The germline CDR1 and CDR2 sequences are SEHNR and FQNEAQ (reference sequence). CDR3 protein: CASSLEPRDYSDTQYF. CDR3 nucleotide sequence: TGTGCCAGCAGCTTAGAACCGCGGGATTATTCGGATACGCAGTATTTT.

The rearrangement joins TRBV9 to TRBJ2-7, with TRBD1 as a possible D gene (6 bases). Germline V gene lookup returns CDR1 SGDLS and CDR2 YYNGEE. V dropped 4 bases and J dropped 0 bases, with 14 bases sitting between them. The CDR3 spans 15 residues. CDR3 loop: CASSRAGERSYEQYF. The CDR3 DNA sequence: TGTGCCAGCAGCAGAGCAGGGGAGCGCTCCTACGAGCAGTACTTC.

The rearrangement joins TRBV5-5 to TRBJ1-3; unclear D gene. The V end lost 1 base, the J end lost 0 bases, and 11 bases lay between the germline ends. Germline V gene sequence: CDR1 SGHKS, CDR2 YYEKEE (reference sequence). This CDR3 spans 16 amino acids. The chain's CDR3 is CASSLTDRHSGNTIYF. The CDR3 DNA follows: TGTGCCAGCAGCTTGACGGACCGACACTCTGGAAACACCATATATTTT.

The chain has TRBV2 and TRBJ1-5, with D perhaps TRBD1 (5 bases). Germline V gene sequence: CDR1 SNHLY, CDR2 FYNNEI. CDR3 length equals 15 residues. The germline V and J ends were trimmed by 6 bases and 0 bases, with 12 bases remaining between them. CDR3 amino acids: CASSSGGDSNQPQHF. The CDR3 bases are TGTGCCAGCAGCTCCGGGGGGGATAGCAATCAGCCCCAGCATTTT.

The chain employs TRBV15 and TRBJ1-2; a weak D match, TRBD1 (6 bases). The germline V gene has CDR1 LNHNV and CDR2 YYDKDF (reference sequence). V was cut by 0 bases and J by 2 bases, with 10 bases left in between. CDR3 length: 15 residues. The CDR3, as DNA: TGTGCCACCAGCAGAGAACTGGGGGCCAACTATGGCTACACCTTC. Translated, it gives CATSRELGANYGYTF.

This clone has just one count. The V call is TRBV6-6, the J call TRBJ1-2, with a possible D match to TRBD1 (6 bases). The V gene's germline CDR1 is MNHNY and CDR2 SVGAGI (reference sequence). V was cut by 0 bases and J by 12 bases, with 14 bases left in between. This CDR3 has 13 amino acids. CDR3 protein: CASSYSIIAGDTF. The CDR3 nucleotides are TGTGCCAGCAGTTACTCGATTATAGCAGGGGACACCTTC.

The rearrangement links TRBV28 to TRBJ2-7; D remains unclear. Germline V gene lookup returns CDR1 MDHEN and CDR2 SYDVKM. This CDR3 has 11 amino acids. V lost 8 bases and J lost 7, with 12 bases in between. The CDR3 coding sequence is TGTGCCAGCTCCACCCTGGTAGAGCAGTACTTC. Encoded protein: CASSTLVEQYF.

This sequence joins TRBV9 and TRBJ1-1, with D maybe TRBD1 (6 bases). The V and J ends lost 3 bases and 5 bases respectively, with 8 bases between them. The length of the CDR3 is 12 residues. Germline values: CDR1 SGDLS, CDR2 YYNGEE. The CDR3 DNA reads as TGTGCCAGCAGCGCCGACAGGACTGAAGCTTTCTTT. This encodes CASSADRTEAFF. The full variable domain, rest sourced from reference TRBV9 and TRBJ1-1, is DSGVTQTPKHLITATGQRVTLRCSPRSGDLSVYWYQQSLDQGLQFLIQYYNGEERAKGNILERFSAQQFPDLHSELNLSSLELGDSALYFCASSADRTEAFFGQGTRLTVV.

The V and J genes are TRBV2 and TRBJ2-7; possible D gene TRBD2, 6 bases. In germline, CDR1 is SNHLY, CDR2 FYNNEI. The V end lost 6 bases, the J end lost 0 bases, and 21 bases lay between the germline ends. This CDR3 region has 17 residues. CDR3 DNA sequence: TGTGCCAGCAGGTGGGGGGAGACCCTTATGACCTCCTACGAGCAGTACTTC. Translation: CASRWGETLMTSYEQYF.

This chain connects TRBV7-7 to TRBJ2-1; TRBD1 or TRBD2 may be the D gene (5 bases each). Germline V CDR1 and CDR2: SSHAT, FNYEAQ (reference sequence). The length of the CDR3 is 14 residues. Deletions cut 0 bases from V and 4 bases from J, with 7 bases between. CDR3 coding DNA: TGTGCCAGCAGCTTAGCGGGACCATACAATGAGCAGTTCTTC. This sequence encodes CASSLAGPYNEQFF.

J is TRBJ1-1 and V is TRBV4-1, with D possibly TRBD1 on 5 matching bases. CDR3 size: 11 residues. Germline assignment: CDR1 MGHRA and CDR2 YSYEKL. V shed 7 bases and J shed 5 bases, with 8 bases lying between them. In nucleotides, the CDR3 is TGCGCCAGCACCTGGGGGACTGAAGCTTTCTTT. Protein product: CASTWGTEAFF.

The chain recombines TRBV7-2 with TRBJ2-7; D is unclear. The CDR3 consists of 15 residues. Trimming left V 4 bases short and J 3 bases short, with 16 bases between. The germline V gene has CDR1 SGHTA and CDR2 FQGNSA. As DNA, the CDR3 is TGTGCCAGCAGCTCCCTACTGGACGGAATCTACGAGCAGTACTTC. Protein: CASSSLLDGIYEQYF. Full variable domain (remainder filled in from reference TRBV7-2 and TRBJ2-7): GAGVSQSPSNKVTEKGKDVELRCDPISGHTALYWYRQSLGQGLEFLIYFQGNSAPDKSGLPSDRFSAERTGGSVSTLTIQRTQQEDSAVYLCASSSLLDGIYEQYFGPGTRLTVT.

This chain uses TRBV27 with TRBJ2-3; 12 positions match TRBD1. The trim removed 3 bases at V and 2 bases at J, leaving 6 bases unmatched. The CDR3 is 17 residues long. Germline CDR1 is MNHEY and CDR2 is SMNVEV (reference sequence). The CDR3 reads CASSFSGTGGNTDTQYF. The DNA for the CDR3 is TGTGCCAGCAGTTTTTCCGGGACAGGGGGCAACACAGATACGCAGTATTTT.

The genes are TRBV19 and TRBJ1-1; possibly TRBD1 for D (6 bases). Germline CDR1 LNHDA, CDR2 SQIVND (reference sequence). The CDR3 has 16 amino acids. V was trimmed by 7 bases and J by 2 bases, leaving 20 bases between them. The CDR3 DNA sequence: TGTGCCAGTATAAAACACCGGGACACCGTAAACACTGAAGCTTTCTTT. It specifies CASIKHRDTVNTEAFF.

The gene calls are TRBV19 and TRBJ2-7; tentatively, D is TRBD1 (5 bases). Germline-derived CDR1 and CDR2 are LNHDA and SQIVND (reference sequence). The CDR3 totals 15 residues. The V end lost 4 bases, the J end lost 3 bases, and 16 bases lay between the germline ends. This CDR3 reads CASSKGAQRGYEQYF. In DNA, the CDR3 is TGTGCCAGTAGTAAAGGGGCCCAACGCGGCTACGAGCAGTACTTC.

The chain uses TRBV14 and TRBJ2-1; 7 nucleotides align to TRBD1. The CDR3 length is 13 residues. In germline, CDR1 is SGHDN, CDR2 FVKESK. J was trimmed by 13 bases and V by 2 bases; bases with no gene match: 8. The CDR3 reads CASSQITKGAQFF. CDR3 DNA: TGTGCCAGCAGCCAAATTACAAAGGGGGCTCAGTTCTTC. Full variable domain (outside the CDR3, taken from reference TRBV14 and TRBJ2-1): EAGVTQFPSHSVIEKGQTVTLRCDPISGHDNLYWYRRVMGKEIKFLLHFVKESKQDESGMPNNRFLAERTGGTYSTLKVQPAELEDSGVYFCASSQITKGAQFFGPGTRLTVL.

The chain uses TRBV10-2 and TRBJ2-7; 7 nucleotides align to TRBD1. Trimming at V came to 9 bases and at J to 3 bases, leaving 11 bases not matched to a gene. CDR1 and CDR2 from the germline V gene are WSHSY and SAAADI. The CDR3 is made up of 14 amino acids. The CDR3 protein is CASALGDSNYEQYF. In DNA form, the CDR3 reads TGCGCCAGTGCCCTTGGGGACAGCAACTACGAGCAGTACTTC.

This clone was recorded a few times. V is TRBV10-3 and J is TRBJ2-7, with D tentatively TRBD1 (5 bases). The V and J ends lost 2 bases and 5 bases respectively, with 13 bases between them. CDR3 length equals 14 residues. Germline CDR1 and CDR2: ENHRY and SYGVKD. CDR3 sequence: CAISEGRVSHEQYF. CDR3 sequence (DNA): TGTGCCATCAGTGAGGGCAGGGTCTCACACGAGCAGTACTTC.

This chain links TRBV5-6 with TRBJ2-7, with D perhaps assigned TRBD1 or TRBD2 (7 bases each). V was cut by 6 bases and J by 3 bases, with 31 bases left in between. The CDR3 is 19 residues long. Per germline, CDR1 SGHDT and CDR2 YYEEEE. DNA for the CDR3: TGTGCCAGCACCTCAAGCCCAGGGGGTGACACGACTAGCTACTACGAGCAGTACTTC. As protein: CASTSSPGGDTTSYYEQYF.

The rearrangement uses TRBV9 and TRBJ2-2; maybe TRBD1 (7 bases). The V end lost 2 bases, the J end lost 4 bases, and 18 bases lay between the germline ends. Germline loops: CDR1 SGDLS, CDR2 YYNGEE. The CDR3 covers 17 residues. CDR3 amino acids: CASSVRGAGQFTGELFF. The CDR3 DNA reads as TGTGCCAGCAGCGTTAGGGGGGCGGGACAGTTCACCGGGGAGCTGTTTTTT.

V is TRBV27 and J is TRBJ1-5; 7 bases are shared with TRBD1. Per the germline V gene, CDR1 is MNHEY and CDR2 is SMNVEV (reference sequence). The CDR3 is 19 residues long. V lost 4 bases to trimming and J lost 2 bases; unmatched junction nucleotides: 17. The CDR3 nucleotides are TGTGCCAGCAGTTCTTACCGGGACAGCGGGGGTCGCGGCAATCAGCCCCAGCATTTT. Translation gives CASSSYRDSGGRGNQPQHF.

CDR3 bases: TGTGCCAGCAGCCAAGATAAGCCCGCGGATATCGGAAAACTGTTTTTT. Protein product: CASSQDKPADIGKLFF. The chain carries TRBV4-2 and TRBJ1-4; D gene ambiguous. The CDR3 is 16 amino acids. CDR1 and CDR2 from the germline V gene are LGHNA and YNFKEQ. Trimming pared 0 bases from V and 10 bases from J, leaving 18 bases between.

The CDR3 region is CASSLRGGGLGRYEQYF. The DNA for the CDR3 is TGTGCCAGCAGTTTACGGGGAGGGGGCCTGGGACGGTACGAGCAGTACTTC. The chain is built from TRBV27 and TRBJ2-7; TRBD1 or TRBD2 may be the D gene (7 bases each). The CDR3 contains 17 residues. V was cut by 2 bases and J by 4 bases, with 21 bases left in between. Germline-derived CDR1 and CDR2 are MNHEY and SMNVEV (reference sequence).